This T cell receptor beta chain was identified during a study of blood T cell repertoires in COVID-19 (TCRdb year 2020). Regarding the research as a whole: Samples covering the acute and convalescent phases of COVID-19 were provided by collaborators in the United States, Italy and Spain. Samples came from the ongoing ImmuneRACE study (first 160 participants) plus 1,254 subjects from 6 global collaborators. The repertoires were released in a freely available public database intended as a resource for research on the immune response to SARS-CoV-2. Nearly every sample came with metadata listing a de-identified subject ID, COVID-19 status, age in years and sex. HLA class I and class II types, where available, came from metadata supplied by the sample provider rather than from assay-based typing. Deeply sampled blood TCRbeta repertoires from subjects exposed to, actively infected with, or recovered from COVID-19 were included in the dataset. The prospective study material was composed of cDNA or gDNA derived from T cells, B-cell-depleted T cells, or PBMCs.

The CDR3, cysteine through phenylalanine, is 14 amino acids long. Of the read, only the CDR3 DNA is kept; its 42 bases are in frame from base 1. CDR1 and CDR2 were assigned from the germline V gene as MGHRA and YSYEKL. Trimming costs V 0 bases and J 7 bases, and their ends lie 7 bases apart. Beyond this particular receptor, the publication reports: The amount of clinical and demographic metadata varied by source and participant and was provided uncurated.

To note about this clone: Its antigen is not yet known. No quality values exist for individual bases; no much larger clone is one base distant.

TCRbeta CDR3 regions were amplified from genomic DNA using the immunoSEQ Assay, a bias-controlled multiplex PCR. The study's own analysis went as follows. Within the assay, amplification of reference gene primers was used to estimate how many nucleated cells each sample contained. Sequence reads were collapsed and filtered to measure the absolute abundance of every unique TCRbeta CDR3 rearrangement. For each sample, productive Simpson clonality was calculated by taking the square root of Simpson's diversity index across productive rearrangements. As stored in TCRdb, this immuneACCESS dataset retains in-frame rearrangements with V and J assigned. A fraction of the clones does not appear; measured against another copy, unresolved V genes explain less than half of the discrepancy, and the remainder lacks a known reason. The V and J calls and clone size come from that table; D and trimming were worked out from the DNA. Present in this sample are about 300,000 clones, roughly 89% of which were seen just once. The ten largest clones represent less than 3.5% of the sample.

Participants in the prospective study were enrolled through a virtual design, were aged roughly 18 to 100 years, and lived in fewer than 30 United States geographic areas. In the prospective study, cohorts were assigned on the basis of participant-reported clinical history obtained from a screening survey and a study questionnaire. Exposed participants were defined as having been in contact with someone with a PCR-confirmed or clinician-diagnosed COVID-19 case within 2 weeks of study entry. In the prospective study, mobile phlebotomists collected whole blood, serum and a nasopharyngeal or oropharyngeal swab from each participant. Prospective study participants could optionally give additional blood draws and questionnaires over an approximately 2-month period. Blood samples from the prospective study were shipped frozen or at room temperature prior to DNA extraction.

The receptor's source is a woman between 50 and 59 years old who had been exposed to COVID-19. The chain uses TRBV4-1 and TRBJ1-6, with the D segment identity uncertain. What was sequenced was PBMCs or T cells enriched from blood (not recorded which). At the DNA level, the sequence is TGCGCCAGCAGCCAAGATTGGCCAAATTCACCCCTCCACTTT. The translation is CASSQDWPNSPLHF.